This T cell receptor beta chain was identified in a study of molecular identifiers for immune sequencing clone quantification. Across the whole study: RNA, taken in replicates from around 20,000 or 100,000 naive CD8 cells, was split five ways, with four sequenced.

Deletions cut 4 bases from V and 0 bases from J, with 10 bases between. Germline CDR1 and CDR2: LNHDA and SQIVND (reference sequence). This CDR3 comprises 15 residues. This clonotype has more than one count but fewer than ten. TCRdb reanalysed the PCR reads using MiXCR and keeps one entry per CDR3 protein. The sample gives about 330,000 distinct CDR3 sequences, 24% of which show up once; about 0.71% is in the top ten. This chain connects TRBV19 to TRBJ1-5; D is possibly TRBD1 (5 bases). The sequence came from a human donor in good health. Some libraries in this study had Jurkat cell RNA spiked in. Material: naive CD8+ T cells from blood, with Jurkat cell RNA spiked in. Regarding subset: FACS-sorted CD8+CD4-CCR7+CD45RA+ naive T cells. The CDR3, as DNA: TGTGCCAGTAGTACGACAGCTTATAGCAATCAGCCCCAGCATTTT. It codes for CASSTTAYSNQPQHF.